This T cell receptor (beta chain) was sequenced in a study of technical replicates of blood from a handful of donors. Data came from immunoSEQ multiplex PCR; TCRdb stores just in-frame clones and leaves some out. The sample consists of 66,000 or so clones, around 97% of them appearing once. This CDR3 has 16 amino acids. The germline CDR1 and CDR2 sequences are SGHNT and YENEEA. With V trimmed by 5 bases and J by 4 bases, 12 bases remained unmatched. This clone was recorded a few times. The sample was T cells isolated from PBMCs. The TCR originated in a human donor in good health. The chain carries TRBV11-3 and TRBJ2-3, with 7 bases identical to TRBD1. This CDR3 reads CASSESTFTGADTQYF. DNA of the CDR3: TGTGCCAGCAGCGAGTCAACCTTTACAGGGGCAGATACGCAGTATTTT.